Shown below are 15 T cell receptor beta chains from a single sample sequenced in a study of T cell responses to AZD1222 COVID-19 vaccine. Using immunoSEQ multiplex PCR, the repertoire was profiled, and TCRdb retains in-frame clones only, with some absent. The repertoire holds more than 70,000 clones, about nine tenths seen once, with about 3.5% in the top ten. The source material was peripheral blood, sampled 28 days after the second AZD1222 dose. These receptors were collected from an adult who received the AZD1222 COVID-19 vaccine.

The rearrangement links TRBV4-2 to TRBJ2-2; 14 nucleotides line up with TRBD2. J gave up 5 bases and V 4 bases, and 6 bases lay outside the gene matches. The length of the CDR3 is 17 residues. Germline values: CDR1 LGHNA, CDR2 YNFKEQ. CDR3 bases: TGTGCCAGCAGCCCTCAGACTAGCGGGGGGGTGACCGGGGAGCTGTTTTTT. It specifies CASSPQTSGGVTGELFF.

The V and J genes are TRBV6-6 and TRBJ2-7; 7 bases align to TRBD2. Germline trimming cut 1 base from V and 3 bases from J; bases unmatched to any gene: 6. Germline V gene data show CDR1 as MNHNY and CDR2 as SVGAGI (reference sequence). This CDR3 contains 15 residues. The CDR3 sequence is CASSYLGGVLYEQYF. Here the CDR3 DNA reads TGTGCCAGCAGTTACTTGGGGGGGGTTCTCTACGAGCAGTACTTC.

This clone came up once. The rearrangement joins TRBV28 to TRBJ1-5; 7 nucleotides match TRBD1. The J segment lost 2 bases and the V segment lost 7 bases, leaving 5 bases of the junction unmatched. In germline, CDR1 is MDHEN, CDR2 SYDVKM. This CDR3 contains 14 residues. CDR3 protein: CASNTGDGNQPQHF. Here the CDR3 DNA reads TGTGCCAGCAATACAGGGGATGGCAATCAGCCCCAGCATTTT. Filled out from reference TRBV28 and TRBJ1-5, the complete variable domain reads DVKVTQSSRYLVKRTGEKVFLECVQDMDHENMFWYRQDPGLGLRLIYFSYDVKMKEKGDIPEGYSVSREKKERFSLILESASTNQTSMYLCASNTGDGNQPQHFGDGTRLSIL.

The chain employs TRBV4-3 and TRBJ2-1; TRBD2 might be the D (5 bases). Germline V CDR1 and CDR2: LGHNA, YSLEER. The V and J ends lost 2 bases and 7 bases respectively, with 9 bases between them. The CDR3 sequence is 13 residues long. The CDR3 spells CASSQLSGNEQFF. CDR3 DNA sequence: TGCGCCAGCAGCCAATTAAGCGGAAATGAGCAGTTCTTC.

This clone was recorded only once. The chain carries TRBV25-1 and TRBJ1-6, with D perhaps TRBD1 (5 bases). Trimming stripped 5 bases from V and 10 bases from J, with 12 bases between. This CDR3 region has 13 residues. The germline V gene encodes CDR1 MGHDK and CDR2 SYGVNS. The CDR3 coding sequence is TGTGCCAGCAGTAGCCAGGGAAGCTCACCCCTCCACTTT. Its translation: CASSSQGSSPLHF.

The chain combines TRBV4-1 with TRBJ2-4, with TRBD2 as a possible D gene (6 bases). The CDR3 length is 14 residues. Germline V gene data show CDR1 as MGHRA and CDR2 as YSYEKL. V dropped 8 bases and J dropped 0 bases, with 11 bases sitting between them. The CDR3 spells CASARDLAKNIQYF. In DNA form, the CDR3 reads TGCGCCAGCGCGCGGGACCTAGCCAAAAACATTCAGTACTTC.

The gene calls are TRBV29-1 and TRBJ1-2; D is undetermined. Trimming removed 5 bases at V and 3 bases at J, with 10 bases between. Looked up from germline, CDR1 is SQVTM and CDR2 is ANQGSEA. The CDR3 totals 12 residues. DNA of the CDR3: TGCAGCGTTAGGGCGGGAGACTATGGCTACACCTTC. It translates to CSVRAGDYGYTF.

This rearrangement joins TRBV6-1 to TRBJ1-3, with D perhaps TRBD1 (5 bases). Germline V gives CDR1 MNHNS, CDR2 SASEGT. With 3 bases removed from V and 5 bases from J, the gap between germline ends came to 11 bases. The CDR3 runs 14 residues. This chain's CDR3 is CASSDGGHRNTIYF. The CDR3 DNA reads as TGTGCCAGCAGTGACGGGGGTCACAGAAACACCATATATTTT.

The genes are TRBV11-2 and TRBJ2-2; D unresolved. CDR3 length equals 14 residues. The germline V gene encodes CDR1 SGHAT and CDR2 FQNNGV. The V gene lost 6 bases and the J gene lost 6 bases, with 14 bases spanning the gap. CDR3: CASRIIPVAGELFF. The DNA for the CDR3 is TGTGCCAGCAGGATAATTCCCGTGGCCGGGGAGCTGTTTTTT.

Concerning this clone: Other nucleotide sequences from this sample produce the same CDR3. J is TRBJ2-3 and V is TRBV18; possibly TRBD2 for D (7 bases). V was cut by 2 bases and J by 2 bases, with 11 bases left in between. This CDR3 spans 15 amino acids. Germline V lookup: CDR1 KGHSH, CDR2 LQKENI. In DNA, the CDR3 is TGTGCCAGCTCACCAAGGGGGGGAGACACAGATACGCAGTATTTT. Protein: CASSPRGGDTDTQYF.

This rearrangement joins TRBV5-1 to TRBJ2-7; TRBD2 is a possible D gene (6 bases). V was pared by 4 bases and J by 2 bases, with 10 bases between. The CDR3 is 13 residues long. From germline, CDR1 is SGHRS and CDR2 YFSETQ. In DNA form, the CDR3 reads TGCGCCAGCAGCGGCCGGGAGACCTACGAGCAGTACTTC. This gives the protein CASSGRETYEQYF.

This clone came up once. The chain carries TRBV6-5 and TRBJ1-3, with no clear D. This CDR3 is built from 14 residues. The V gene's germline CDR1 is MNHEY and CDR2 SVGAGI. V shed 8 bases and J shed 4 bases, with 15 bases lying between them. The DNA of the CDR3 is TGTGCCAGCGGAAAGGGAGACCTGGGAAACACCATATATTTT. Its protein is CASGKGDLGNTIYF.

The V call is TRBV2, the J call TRBJ1-1; a possible D gene is TRBD1 (6 bases). Deletions cut 2 bases from V and 4 bases from J, with 14 bases between. This CDR3 is built from 15 residues. Germline V gene data show CDR1 as SNHLY and CDR2 as FYNNEI. The CDR3 bases are TGTGCCAGCAGTGAATCAGGGGTCCTCCTCACTGAAGCTTTCTTT. Its protein is CASSESGVLLTEAFF.

J is TRBJ1-5 and V is TRBV6-6, with D hard to call. From germline, CDR1 is MNHNY and CDR2 SVGAGI (reference sequence). With 3 bases removed from V and 2 bases from J, the gap between germline ends came to 5 bases. The CDR3 loop spans 13 amino acids. CDR3 DNA: TGTGCCAGCAGTTATATAGGCAATCAGCCCCAGCATTTT. This encodes CASSYIGNQPQHF.

This sequence joins TRBV10-3 and TRBJ1-1; unclear D gene. This CDR3 has 15 residues. Germline loops: CDR1 ENHRY, CDR2 SYGVKD. V lost 4 bases and J lost 0, with 12 bases in between. The CDR3 nucleotides are TGTGCCATCAGTGTCTCCCCCAGGCTGAACACTGAAGCTTTCTTT. Its translation is CAISVSPRLNTEAFF.